This T cell receptor beta chain derives from a study of post-analysis software for immune sequencing data. Across the study: As for disease course, relapsing-remitting, secondary progressive and progressive-relapsing multiple sclerosis were all included. Findings and caveats of the study: Controls' normalized Chao1 diversity significantly exceeded that of multiple sclerosis patients. Relative to controls, patients had about 5 TRBV segments at higher frequency, with TRBV5-6, TRBV5-1 and TRBV20-1 among these. Strong same-batch co-clustering of samples appeared with F measure clustering.

In regard to this clonotype: The antigen remains undetermined.

Germline V lookup: CDR1 MDHEN, CDR2 SYDVKM. The CDR3 spans 14 residues. V was clipped by 5 bases and J by 1 base, with 12 bases between them. The library was made from cDNA and included unique molecular identifiers. A population of 1 to 10 million T cells gave rise to about 500,000 cDNA molecules. One entry per CDR3 protein, called by TCRdb with MiXCR from the PCR reads. The table records some 800,000 distinct CDR3 sequences, 46% of them present only once. Source material: blood. The chain is built from TRBV28 and TRBJ2-7, with D perhaps matching TRBD1 (5 bases). The source is a girl aged 5 to 17 with multiple sclerosis. The CDR3: CASSRWGASYEQYF. CDR3 in DNA: TGTGCCAGCAGTCGGTGGGGCGCATCCTACGAGCAGTACTTC.